Listed below are T cell receptor beta chains from one sample, sequenced in a study of T cells in localized non-small cell lung cancer. Produced via immunoSEQ multiplex PCR; TCRdb's table is partial and in-frame only. This table holds some 3,500 clones, approximately 21% found once. The source was lung tumor tissue, collected before any cancer treatment. These receptors all stem from a female donor over 55 with stage II lung adenocarcinoma. Each CDR3 is given with its conserved first and last residue.

V | CDR3
TRBV28 | CASTDWGDGYTF
TRBV9 | CASSPLTGSQETQYF
TRBV30 | CAWSVAGSSPLHF
TRBV28 | CASSSPGTEAFF
TRBV18 | CASSEDRGYNEQFF
TRBV11-1 | CASSLMVAGGGGPLPQFF
TRBV19 | CATSPRRVGQPQHF
TRBV30 | CAWTPGQGLTEAFF
TRBV10-2 | CASSDAGRYGYTF
TRBV19 | CASSSPGLAGRETQYF
TRBV7-7 | CASSLGDVGTDTQYF
TRBV30 | CAWSLGTVYSNQPQHF
TRBV9 | CASSSKPFAFNYGYTF
TRBV28 | CAIPLGGSSGANVLTF
TRBV29-1 | CSVLGGNEKLFF
TRBV30 | CAWSGAPTGANTEAFF
TRBV5-8 | CASSPDVGEKLFF
TRBV5-1 | CASSLQVSTDTQYF
TRBV11-3 | CASAGGIADTGELFF
TRBV11-3 | CASSKSGTKYNEQFF
TRBV9 | CASSVSGGNNEQFF
TRBV29-1 | CSVASGELMNTEAFF
TRBV11-3 | CASSLSGGTRELFF
TRBV6-8 | CASGRSNTEAFF
TRBV28 | CASGRGTYGYTF
TRBV11-3 | CASSLWGGRSTGYTF
TRBV5-1 | CASSLTGTPTEAFF
TRBV11-3 | CASSMIQGGTEAFF
TRBV11-3 | CASSLGLAGALSYNEQFF
TRBV28 | CASSLILAASYEQYF
TRBV11-3 | CASSASLGSYEQYF
TRBV19 | CASSPSWGLSEQYF
TRBV5-1 | CASSGLGSQYTDTQYF
TRBV29-1 | CSGTDGAGGETGELFF
TRBV9 | CASSVAGDRGDYGYTF
TRBV10-2 | CASSETGIESPLHF
TRBV6-8 | CAIRDLSRDEQFF
TRBV11-3 | CASSFERQVNSPLHF
TRBV28 | CASSANRVGYTF
TRBV6-8 | CASSHTGGDGETQYF
TRBV11-3 | CASSLWTGNYGYTF
TRBV29-1 | CSVEAGGSETQYF
TRBV18 | CASSAHPGNTEAFF
TRBV28 | CASSSRLGDEQYF
TRBV11-3 | CASSPPEAGVEKLFF
TRBV19 | CASSISAGEGADTQYF
TRBV30 | CAWSSTGGVGELFF
TRBV11-3 | CASSLGGEGNTEAFF
TRBV6-8 | CASSDSGGGHNTGELFF
TRBV29-1 | CSVGKALAYNEQFF
TRBV25-1 | CASSESGDRAEQYF